The clone carrying this TCR beta chain has more than one count but fewer than ten. The data stem from a study of Graves' ophthalmopathy and Graves' hyperthyroidism. V was clipped by 2 bases and J by 4 bases, with 10 bases between them. The germline gives CDR1 KGHDR, CDR2 SFDVKD. The CDR3 loop spans 14 amino acids. TCR beta CDR3 amplification used RNA transcripts. Second-round multiplex PCR came after a first-round RT-PCR that employed HTBI primers. TCRdb re-called the multiplex PCR reads with MiXCR, one entry per CDR3 protein. The profile covers 240,000 or so distinct CDR3 sequences, with about 46% appearing a single time and about half taken by the ten largest.

Sequencing was performed on peripheral blood. This receptor was obtained from an adult man with Graves' ophthalmopathy. The chain recombines TRBV24-1 with TRBJ1-1; TRBD1 is a possible D gene (5 bases). This CDR3 reads CATSDSRGSTEAFF. CDR3 DNA: TGTGCCACCAGTGATTCGAGGGGTAGCACTGAAGCTTTCTTT.